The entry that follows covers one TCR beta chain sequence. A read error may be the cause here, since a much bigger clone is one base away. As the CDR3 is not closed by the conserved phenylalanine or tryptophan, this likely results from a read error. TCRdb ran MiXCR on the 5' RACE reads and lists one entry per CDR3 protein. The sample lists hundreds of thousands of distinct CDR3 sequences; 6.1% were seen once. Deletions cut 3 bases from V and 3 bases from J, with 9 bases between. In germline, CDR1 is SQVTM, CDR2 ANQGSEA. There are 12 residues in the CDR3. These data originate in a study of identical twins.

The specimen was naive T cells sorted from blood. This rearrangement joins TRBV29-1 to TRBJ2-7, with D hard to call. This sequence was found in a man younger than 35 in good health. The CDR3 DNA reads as TGCAGCGTTGAGGGCAGAGACTACGAGCAGTACTCC. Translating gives CSVEGRDYEQYS.